The entry below gives a single T cell receptor beta chain sequence along with its context. The repertoire was sequenced with immunoSEQ multiplex PCR; TCRdb's copy has only in-frame clones and lacks some. The table lists 150,000 to 160,000 clones, about 93% of them singletons. This entry is derived from a study of control samples from healthy donors and cancer patients. Input material: blood. This clonotype was obtained from a man aged 50 to 59 in good health.

The CDR3 DNA reads TGTGCCAGCAGCTTAAGACTAGCGGGAGGGAGGTCCTACGAGCAGTACTTC. This gives the protein CASSLRLAGGRSYEQYF. The chain couples TRBV7-9 to TRBJ2-7; TRBD2 matches at 14 bases. The V gene's germline CDR1 is SEHNR and CDR2 FQNEAQ (reference sequence). The CDR3 runs to 17 residues. Germline trimming cut 2 bases from V and 1 base from J; bases unmatched to any gene: 4.